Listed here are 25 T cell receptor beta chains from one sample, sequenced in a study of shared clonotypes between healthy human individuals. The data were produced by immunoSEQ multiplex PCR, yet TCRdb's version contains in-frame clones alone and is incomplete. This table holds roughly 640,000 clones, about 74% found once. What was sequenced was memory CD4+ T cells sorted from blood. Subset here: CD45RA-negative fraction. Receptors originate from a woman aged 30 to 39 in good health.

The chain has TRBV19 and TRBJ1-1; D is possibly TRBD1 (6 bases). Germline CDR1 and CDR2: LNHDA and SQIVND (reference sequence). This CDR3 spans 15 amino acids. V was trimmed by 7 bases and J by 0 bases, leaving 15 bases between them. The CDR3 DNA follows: TGTGCCAGTACGAGGACAGTAACCATGAACACTGAAGCTTTCTTT. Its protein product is CASTRTVTMNTEAFF.

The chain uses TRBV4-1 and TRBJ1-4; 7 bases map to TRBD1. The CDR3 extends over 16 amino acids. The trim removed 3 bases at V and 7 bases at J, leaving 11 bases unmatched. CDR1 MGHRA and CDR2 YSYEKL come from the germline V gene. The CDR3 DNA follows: TGCGCCAGCAGCCACCAGTTCAGGGGGGAGGGTGAAAAACTGTTTTTT. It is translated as CASSHQFRGEGEKLFF.

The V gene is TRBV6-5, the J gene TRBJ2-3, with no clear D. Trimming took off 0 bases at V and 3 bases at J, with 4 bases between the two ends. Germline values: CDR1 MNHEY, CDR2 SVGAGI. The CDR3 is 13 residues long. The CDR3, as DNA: TGTGCCAGCAGTTACTCATATACAGATACGCAGTATTTT. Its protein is CASSYSYTDTQYF.

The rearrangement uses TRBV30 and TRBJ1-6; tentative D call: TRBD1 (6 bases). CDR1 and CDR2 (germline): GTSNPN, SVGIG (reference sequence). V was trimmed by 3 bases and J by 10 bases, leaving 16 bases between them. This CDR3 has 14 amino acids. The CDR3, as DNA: TGTGCCTGGAGCAGACAGGCTGTAGAGTCACCCCTCCACTTT. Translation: CAWSRQAVESPLHF.

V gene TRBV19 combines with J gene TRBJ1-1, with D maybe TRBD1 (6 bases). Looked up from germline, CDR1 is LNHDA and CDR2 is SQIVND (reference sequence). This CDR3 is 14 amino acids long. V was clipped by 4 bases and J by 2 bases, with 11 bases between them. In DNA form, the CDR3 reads TGTGCCAGTAGTAAGGGGGACGTAAACACTGAAGCTTTCTTT. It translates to CASSKGDVNTEAFF.

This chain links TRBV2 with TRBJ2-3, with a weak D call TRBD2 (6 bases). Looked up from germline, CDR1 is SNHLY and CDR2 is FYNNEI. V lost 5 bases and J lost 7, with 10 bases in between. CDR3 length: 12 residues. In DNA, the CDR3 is TGTGCCAGCAGTACGGGGGTAAATACGCAGTATTTT. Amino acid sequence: CASSTGVNTQYF.

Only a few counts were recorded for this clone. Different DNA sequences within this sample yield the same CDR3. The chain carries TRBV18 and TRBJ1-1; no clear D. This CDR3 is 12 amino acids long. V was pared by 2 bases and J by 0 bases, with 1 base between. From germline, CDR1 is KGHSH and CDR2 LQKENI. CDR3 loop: CASSPLNTEAFF. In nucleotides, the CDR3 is TGTGCCAGCTCACCATTGAACACTGAAGCTTTCTTT. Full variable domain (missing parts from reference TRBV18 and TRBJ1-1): NAGVMQNPRHLVRRRGQEARLRCSPMKGHSHVYWYRQLPEEGLKFMVYLQKENIIDESGMPKERFSAEFPKEGPSILRIQQVVRGDSAAYFCASSPLNTEAFFGQGTRLTVV.

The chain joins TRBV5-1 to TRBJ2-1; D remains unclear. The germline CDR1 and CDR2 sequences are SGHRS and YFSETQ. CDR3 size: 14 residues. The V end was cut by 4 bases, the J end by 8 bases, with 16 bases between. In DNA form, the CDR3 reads TGCGCCAGCAGCCCAGCCTGGGAATTCGATGAGCAGTTCTTC. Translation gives CASSPAWEFDEQFF.

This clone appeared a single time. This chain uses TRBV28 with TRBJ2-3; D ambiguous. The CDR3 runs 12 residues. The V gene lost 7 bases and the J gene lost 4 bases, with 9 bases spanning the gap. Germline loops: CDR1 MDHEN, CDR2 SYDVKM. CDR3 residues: CASTKSSDTQYF. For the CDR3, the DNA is TGTGCCAGCACTAAGTCCTCAGATACGCAGTATTTT.

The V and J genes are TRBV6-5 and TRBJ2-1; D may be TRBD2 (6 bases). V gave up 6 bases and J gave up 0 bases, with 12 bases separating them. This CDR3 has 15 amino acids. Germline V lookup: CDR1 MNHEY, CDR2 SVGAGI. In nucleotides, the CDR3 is TGTGCCAGCAGCATAGCGGTAACCTCCTACAATGAGCAGTTCTTC. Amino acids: CASSIAVTSYNEQFF.

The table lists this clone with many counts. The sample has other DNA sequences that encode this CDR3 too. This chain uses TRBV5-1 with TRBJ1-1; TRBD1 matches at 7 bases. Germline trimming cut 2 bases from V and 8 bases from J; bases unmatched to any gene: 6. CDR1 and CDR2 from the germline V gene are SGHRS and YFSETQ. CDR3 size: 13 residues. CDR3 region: CASSFGQVGEAFF. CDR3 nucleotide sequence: TGCGCCAGCAGCTTCGGACAGGTAGGCGAAGCTTTCTTT.

CDR3 residues: CASSEEEGREEKLFF. In DNA form, the CDR3 reads TGTGCCAGCAGTGAAGAGGAAGGGAGGGAGGAAAAACTGTTTTTT. V is TRBV2 and J is TRBJ1-4; D is ambiguous. Germline V gene sequence: CDR1 SNHLY, CDR2 FYNNEI. The CDR3 extends over 15 amino acids. The V gene lost 1 base and the J gene lost 8 bases, with 14 bases spanning the gap.

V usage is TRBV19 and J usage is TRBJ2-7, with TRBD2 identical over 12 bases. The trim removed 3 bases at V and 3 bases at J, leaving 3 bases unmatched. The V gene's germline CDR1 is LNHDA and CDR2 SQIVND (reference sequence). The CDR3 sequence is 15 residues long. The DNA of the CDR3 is TGTGCCAGTAGTATCGGACTAGCGGGATTCTACGAGCAGTACTTC. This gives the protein CASSIGLAGFYEQYF.

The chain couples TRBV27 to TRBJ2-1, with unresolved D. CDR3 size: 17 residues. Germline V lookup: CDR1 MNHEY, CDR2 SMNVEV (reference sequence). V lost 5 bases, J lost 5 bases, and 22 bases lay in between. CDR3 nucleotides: TGTGCCAGCAGTCCCGGATGGGGTCTATCTCGCGACAATGAGCAGTTCTTC. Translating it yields CASSPGWGLSRDNEQFF.

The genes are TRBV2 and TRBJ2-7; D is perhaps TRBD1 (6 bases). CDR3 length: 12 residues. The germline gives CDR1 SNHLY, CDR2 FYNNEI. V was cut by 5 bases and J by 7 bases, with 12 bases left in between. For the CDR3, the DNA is TGTGCCAGCAGTAGGGACATGGGGGAGCAGTACTTC. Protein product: CASSRDMGEQYF.

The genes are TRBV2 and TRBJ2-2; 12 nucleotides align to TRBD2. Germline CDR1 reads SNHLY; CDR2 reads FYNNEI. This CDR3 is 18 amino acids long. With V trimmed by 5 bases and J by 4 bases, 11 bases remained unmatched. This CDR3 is CASSSKGGLAGITGELFF. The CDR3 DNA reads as TGTGCCAGCAGTTCTAAAGGTGGACTAGCGGGAATCACCGGGGAGCTGTTTTTT.

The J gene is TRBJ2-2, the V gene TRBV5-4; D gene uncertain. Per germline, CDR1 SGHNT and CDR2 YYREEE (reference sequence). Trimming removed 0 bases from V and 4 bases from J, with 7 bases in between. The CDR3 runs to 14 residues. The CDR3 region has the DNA TGTGCCAGCAGCTTGGCGGGTGGCACCGGGGAGCTGTTTTTT. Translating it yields CASSLAGGTGELFF. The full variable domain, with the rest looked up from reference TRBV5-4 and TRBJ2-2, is ETGVTQSPTHLIKTRGQQVTLRCSSQSGHNTVSWYQQALGQGPQFIFQYYREEENGRGNFPPRFSGLQFPNYSSELNVNALELDDSALYLCASSLAGGTGELFFGEGSRLTVL.

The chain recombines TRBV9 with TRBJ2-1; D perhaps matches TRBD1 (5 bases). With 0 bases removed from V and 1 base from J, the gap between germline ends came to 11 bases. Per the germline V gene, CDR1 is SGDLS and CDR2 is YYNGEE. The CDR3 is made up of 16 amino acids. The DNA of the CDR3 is TGTGCCAGCAGCGTAGGTTACAGGACGTCCTACAATGAGCAGTTCTTC. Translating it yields CASSVGYRTSYNEQFF.

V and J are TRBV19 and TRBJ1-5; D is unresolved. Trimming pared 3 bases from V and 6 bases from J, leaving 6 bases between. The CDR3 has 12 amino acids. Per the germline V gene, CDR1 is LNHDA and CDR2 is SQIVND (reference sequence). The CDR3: CASSMLGQPQHF. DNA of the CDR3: TGTGCCAGTAGTATGTTGGGTCAGCCCCAGCATTTT.

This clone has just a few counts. The DNA for the CDR3 is TGTGCCAGCAGACTAGCGGGAATCTACGAGCAGTACTTC. The encoded protein is CASRLAGIYEQYF. The chain carries TRBV6-1 and TRBJ2-7; 10 bases fit TRBD2. CDR1 and CDR2 (germline): MNHNS, SASEGT. CDR3 length: 13 residues. Germline trimming cut 6 bases from V and 3 bases from J; bases unmatched to any gene: 2.

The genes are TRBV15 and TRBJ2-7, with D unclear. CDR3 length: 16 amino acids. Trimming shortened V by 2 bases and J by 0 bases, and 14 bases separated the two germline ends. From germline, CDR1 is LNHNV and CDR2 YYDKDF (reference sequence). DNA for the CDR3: TGTGCCACCAGCAGACGCCCAGACTTCTACTCCTACGAGCAGTACTTC. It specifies CATSRRPDFYSYEQYF.

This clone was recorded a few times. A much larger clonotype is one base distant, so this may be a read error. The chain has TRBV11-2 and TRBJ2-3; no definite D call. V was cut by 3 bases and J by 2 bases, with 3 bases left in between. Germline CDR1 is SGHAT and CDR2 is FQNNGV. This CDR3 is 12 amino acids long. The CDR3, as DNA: TGTGCCAGCAGCTTTTTCACAGATACGCAGTATTTT. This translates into CASSFFTDTQYF.

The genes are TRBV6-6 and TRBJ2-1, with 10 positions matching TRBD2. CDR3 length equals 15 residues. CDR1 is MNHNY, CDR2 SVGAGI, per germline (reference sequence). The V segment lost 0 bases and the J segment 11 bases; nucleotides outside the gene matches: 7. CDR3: CASSYSTSGRAQQFF. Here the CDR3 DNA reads TGTGCCAGCAGTTACTCTACCAGCGGGAGGGCCCAGCAGTTCTTC.

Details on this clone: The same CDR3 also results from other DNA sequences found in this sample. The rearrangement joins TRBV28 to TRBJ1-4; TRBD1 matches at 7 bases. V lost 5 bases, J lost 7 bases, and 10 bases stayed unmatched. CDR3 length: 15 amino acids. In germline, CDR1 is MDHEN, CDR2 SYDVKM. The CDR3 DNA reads TGTGCCAGCAGTACCCGACAGGGTCGTAGTGAAAAACTGTTTTTT. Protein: CASSTRQGRSEKLFF.

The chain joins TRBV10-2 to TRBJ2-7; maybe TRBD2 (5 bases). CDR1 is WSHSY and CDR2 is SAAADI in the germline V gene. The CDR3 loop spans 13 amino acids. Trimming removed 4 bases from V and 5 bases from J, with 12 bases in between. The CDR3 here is CASSVASGNEQYF. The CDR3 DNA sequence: TGCGCCAGCAGTGTAGCTTCCGGGAACGAGCAGTACTTC.